This T cell receptor (beta chain) was retrieved from a study of T cell changes during pregnancy in multiple sclerosis. Sequencing used immunoSEQ multiplex PCR; TCRdb keeps in-frame clones, though not all of them. The data show about 49,000 clones, around 89% seen once. Germline CDR1 is SGHTA and CDR2 is FQGTGA. Germline trimming cut 5 bases from V and 9 bases from J; bases unmatched to any gene: 6. The CDR3 length is 15 residues. This clonotype was obtained from a female donor in good health, enrolled as a control in a pregnancy study. The sample was peripheral blood, taken after pregnancy. V gene TRBV7-3 combines with J gene TRBJ2-1, with TRBD2 matching 14 bases. The CDR3 nucleotides are TGTGCCAGCAGCGCGCGAGGACTAGCGGGGGGTGAGCAGTTCTTC. Amino acids: CASSARGLAGGEQFF. The variable domain in full, with the rest retrieved from reference TRBV7-3 and TRBJ2-1, is GAGVSQTPSNKVTEKGKYVELRCDPISGHTALYWYRQSLGQGPEFLIYFQGTGAADDSGLPNDRFFAVRPEGSVSTLKIQRTERGDSAVYLCASSARGLAGGEQFFGPGTRLTVL.